Each of the 25 T cell receptor beta chains below was sequenced from the same sample in a study of technical replicates of blood from a few donors. Repertoires were generated with immunoSEQ multiplex PCR, while TCRdb's copy carries only in-frame clones and drops some. The sample includes about 59,000 clones, roughly 95% of them seen just once. The specimen was PBMCs. These receptors were collected from a human donor in good health. Some clones in this sample may be carry-over from other donors' samples.

With respect to this clone: Mismatch with germline at one junction end may stem from a read error. The chain employs TRBV5-1 and TRBJ1-2; D is undetermined. The CDR3 length is 12 residues. Per the germline V gene, CDR1 is SGHRS and CDR2 is YFSETQ. CDR3 region: CACRETELWKTF. The DNA for the CDR3 is TGCGCCTGCAGAGAGACCGAACTATGGAAGACTTTC.

The chain recombines TRBV13 with TRBJ2-5, with 16 bases fitting TRBD2. Near its end, the DNA agrees better with TRBJ2-7, so the J call may be wrong. The CDR3 has 17 amino acids. Looked up from germline, CDR1 is PRHDT and CDR2 is FYEKMQ (reference sequence). CDR3 protein: CASSAGTSGGVPYEQYF. The CDR3 DNA sequence: TGTGCCAGCAGCGCCGGGACTAGCGGGGGGGTGCCCTACGAGCAGTACTTC.

The rearrangement links TRBV29-1 to TRBJ2-1; TRBD2 matches 9 bases. Germline CDR1 is SQVTM and CDR2 is ANQGSEA. V gave up 8 bases and J gave up 0 bases; unmatched junction bases: 14. This CDR3 region has 17 residues. CDR3 sequence reads: CSYGVAGVFSSYNEQFF. The CDR3 region has the DNA TGCAGCTATGGGGTAGCGGGAGTATTTTCCTCCTACAATGAGCAGTTCTTC.

The gene calls are TRBV5-4 and TRBJ2-5; possible D gene TRBD2, 5 bases. Trimming pared 5 bases from V and 2 bases from J, leaving 13 bases between. Per the germline V gene, CDR1 is SGHNT and CDR2 is YYREEE (reference sequence). This CDR3 spans 14 amino acids. CDR3 protein: CASRLRGSQETQYF. The CDR3 coding sequence is TGTGCCAGCAGGTTAAGAGGGTCTCAAGAGACCCAGTACTTC.

The V gene is TRBV6-1, the J gene TRBJ2-5; TRBD1 matches 12 bases. V lost 7 bases and J lost 4; bases outside the gene matches: 7. From germline, CDR1 is MNHNS and CDR2 SASEGT. The CDR3 length is 15 residues. CDR3 residues: CASNRGTGGLETQYF. Here the CDR3 DNA reads TGTGCCAGCAATAGAGGGACAGGGGGCTTAGAGACCCAGTACTTC.

V usage is TRBV30 and J usage is TRBJ2-7; TRBD1 aligns across 8 bases. Germline V lookup: CDR1 GTSNPN, CDR2 SVGIG (reference sequence). The V and J ends lost 4 bases and 7 bases, in that order; junction bases with no gene match: 3. The CDR3 runs to 11 residues. In DNA form, the CDR3 reads TGTGCCTGGAACAGGGGGGTGGAGCAGTACTTC. This sequence encodes CAWNRGVEQYF.

The chain links TRBV6-5 to TRBJ1-1; TRBD1 is a possible D gene (5 bases). The CDR3 has 14 residues. V was clipped by 3 bases and J by 3 bases, with 11 bases between them. The germline V gene has CDR1 MNHEY and CDR2 SVGAGI. As DNA, the CDR3 is TGTGCCAGCAGTTATGGAGGGGAGGACACTGAAGCTTTCTTT. It is translated as CASSYGGEDTEAFF.

This chain uses TRBV19 with TRBJ1-2; no clear D. This CDR3 comprises 13 residues. The germline V and J ends were trimmed by 5 bases and 2 bases, with 9 bases remaining between them. Germline loops: CDR1 LNHDA, CDR2 SQIVND (reference sequence). CDR3 in DNA: TGTGCCAGTAGTTACGCCAGAAACTATGGCTACACCTTC. This codes for CASSYARNYGYTF.

The chain employs TRBV9 and TRBJ2-2; D possibly corresponds to TRBD2 (5 bases). With 6 bases removed from V and 2 bases from J, the gap between germline ends came to 14 bases. The CDR3 spans 15 residues. The germline CDR1 and CDR2 sequences are SGDLS and YYNGEE. The CDR3 DNA reads as TGTGCCAGCAACCTCTTAGGGAGAAACACCGGGGAGCTGTTTTTT. This sequence encodes CASNLLGRNTGELFF.

The V and J genes are TRBV13 and TRBJ2-7, with a tentative D call TRBD1 (6 bases). Trimming took off 0 bases at V and 0 bases at J, with 9 bases between the two ends. Germline CDR1 PRHDT, CDR2 FYEKMQ (reference sequence). CDR3 size: 15 residues. The CDR3 DNA sequence: TGTGCCAGCAGCTTAGGGGCAGGGGACTCCTACGAGCAGTACTTC. It yields the protein CASSLGAGDSYEQYF.

The rearrangement joins TRBV6-5 to TRBJ1-6; D unresolved. V dropped 5 bases and J dropped 2 bases, with 10 bases sitting between them. Germline V gene sequence: CDR1 MNHEY, CDR2 SVGAGI. The CDR3 has 15 amino acids. The CDR3 DNA reads TGTGCCAGCAGTCTGACGGGTCCCTATAATTCACCCCTCCACTTT. As protein: CASSLTGPYNSPLHF.

This chain joins TRBV29-1 and TRBJ2-5, with 13 bases identical to TRBD2. V lost 6 bases to trimming and J lost 5 bases; unmatched junction nucleotides: 6. The CDR3 spans 14 residues. Germline V gene sequence: CDR1 SQVTM, CDR2 ANQGSEA. CDR3 residues: CSVRTSGSYETQYF. The CDR3 DNA reads TGCAGCGTGAGGACTAGCGGGAGTTATGAGACCCAGTACTTC.

The CDR3 DNA reads TGTGCCAGCAGACAGGGGGGAGGGTCCCGTTTAAGCTCCTACAATGAGCAGTTCTTC. Amino acid sequence: CASRQGGGSRLSSYNEQFF. This chain links TRBV7-3 with TRBJ2-1; TRBD1 might be the D (8 bases). Germline V gene data show CDR1 as SGHTA and CDR2 as FQGTGA. The CDR3 covers 19 residues. The ends were cut back, 6 bases at V and 0 bases at J, with 24 bases in the middle.

This clone was counted once. The chain couples TRBV5-1 to TRBJ2-7, with TRBD2 as a possible D gene (7 bases). The CDR3 is 14 residues long. The germline V gene has CDR1 SGHRS and CDR2 YFSETQ. V was pared by 3 bases and J by 5 bases, with 15 bases between. Here the CDR3 reads CASSSPGGLNEQYF. Here the CDR3 DNA reads TGCGCCAGCAGCTCCCCGGGGGGCTTAAACGAGCAGTACTTC. Supplemented by reference TRBV5-1 and TRBJ2-7, the full variable domain reads KAGVTQTPRYLIKTRGQQVTLSCSPISGHRSVSWYQQTPGQGLQFLFEYFSETQRNKGNFPGRFSGRQFSNSRSEMNVSTLELGDSALYLCASSSPGGLNEQYFGPGTRLTVT.

This chain connects TRBV5-6 to TRBJ2-7; a possible D gene is TRBD1 (6 bases). The germline gives CDR1 SGHDT, CDR2 YYEEEE. CDR3 length: 15 amino acids. Trimming cost V 4 bases and J 1 base, with 15 bases left between them. The CDR3, as DNA: TGTGCCAGCAGCCTCCGGGTAGGGGGATCCTACGAGCAGTACTTC. It translates to CASSLRVGGSYEQYF. Using reference TRBV5-6 and TRBJ2-7 for the parts outside the CDR3, the full variable domain is DAGVTQSPTHLIKTRGQQVTLRCSPKSGHDTVSWYQQALGQGPQFIFQYYEEEERQRGNFPDRFSGHQFPNYSSELNVNALLLGDSALYLCASSLRVGGSYEQYFGPGTRLTVT.

This chain uses TRBV7-2 with TRBJ2-5, with D tentatively TRBD2 (7 bases). This CDR3 comprises 15 residues. With 1 base removed from V and 5 bases from J, the gap between germline ends came to 14 bases. Germline CDR1 reads SGHTA; CDR2 reads FQGNSA. This CDR3 reads CASSLVGGARETQYF. DNA for the CDR3: TGTGCCAGCAGCTTAGTGGGGGGGGCCCGGGAGACCCAGTACTTC.

The J gene is TRBJ2-3, the V gene TRBV30; 9 positions agree with TRBD2. The CDR3 is 18 residues long. Trimming cost V 1 base and J 0 bases; bases outside gene matches: 11. Germline lookup yields CDR1 GTSNPN and CDR2 SVGIG (reference sequence). This chain's CDR3 is CAWSGTSDAGSSTDTQYF. The DNA for the CDR3 is TGTGCCTGGAGTGGGACTAGCGATGCAGGTTCTAGCACAGATACGCAGTATTTT.

V gene TRBV6-6 combines with J gene TRBJ2-2; 9 bases are a match to TRBD1. CDR3 length equals 15 residues. The germline V gene encodes CDR1 MNHNY and CDR2 SVGAGI (reference sequence). V dropped 5 bases and J dropped 7; count of bases not matched to a gene: 8. The CDR3 DNA reads TGTGCCAGCAGTAAACAGGGGGCGCTAGGCGGGGAGCTGTTTTTT. It translates to CASSKQGALGGELFF.

J is TRBJ2-7 and V is TRBV2, with 7 bases that match TRBD1. The CDR3 loop spans 15 amino acids. Trimming took 6 bases from V and 0 from J; bases not matched to a gene: 8. Germline values: CDR1 SNHLY, CDR2 FYNNEI. CDR3 loop: CASSKTGQSSYEQYF. In DNA form, the CDR3 reads TGTGCCAGCAGCAAGACAGGGCAGAGCTCCTACGAGCAGTACTTC.

V is TRBV6-1 and J is TRBJ2-1; perhaps TRBD2 as D (6 bases). The germline V gene has CDR1 MNHNS and CDR2 SASEGT. The V end was cut by 8 bases, the J end by 6 bases, with 20 bases between. The CDR3 is 15 residues long. The CDR3 sequence: CASHGGISWGNEQFF. DNA of the CDR3: TGTGCCAGCCACGGAGGGATCTCCTGGGGCAATGAGCAGTTCTTC.

The V and J genes are TRBV5-4 and TRBJ1-3; D ambiguous. The CDR3 totals 15 residues. The V end was cut by 4 bases, the J end by 0 bases, with 11 bases between. The V gene's germline CDR1 is SGHNT and CDR2 YYREEE (reference sequence). This CDR3 reads CASSRGASSGNTIYF. The CDR3 DNA reads TGTGCCAGCAGCCGGGGAGCCAGCTCTGGAAACACCATATATTTT.

This clone was observed a few times. The chain carries TRBV5-1 and TRBJ2-1, with 8 bases fitting TRBD1. Germline CDR1 SGHRS, CDR2 YFSETQ. After removal of 2 bases from V and 3 bases from J, the junction contained 10 bases not matched to a gene. This CDR3 is built from 17 residues. The CDR3 is CASSLDPGQAFYNEQFF. The CDR3 coding sequence is TGCGCCAGCAGCTTAGACCCGGGACAGGCCTTCTACAATGAGCAGTTCTTC.

The chain couples TRBV19 to TRBJ1-6; 9 bases match TRBD1. The germline V gene has CDR1 LNHDA and CDR2 SQIVND (reference sequence). V was clipped by 9 bases and J by 9 bases; unmatched bases: 12. The CDR3 totals 15 residues. CDR3 loop: CARRAGTGSGSPLHF. The DNA for the CDR3 is TGTGCCAGAAGAGCCGGGACAGGGTCGGGTTCACCCCTCCACTTT.

This clone was recorded only once. The chain uses TRBV4-3 and TRBJ2-5; the D gene is possibly TRBD2 (6 bases). The V and J ends lost 0 bases and 5 bases respectively, with 13 bases between them. The CDR3 loop spans 15 amino acids. Germline assignment: CDR1 LGHNA and CDR2 YSLEER. CDR3 sequence (DNA): TGCGCCAGCAGCCAAGATCCGCGGAGGGGTGAGACCCAGTACTTC. Translated: CASSQDPRRGETQYF.

The chain uses TRBV11-1 and TRBJ1-2, with D possibly matching TRBD1 (5 bases). V was cut by 3 bases and J by 4 bases, with 12 bases left in between. Germline V gene sequence: CDR1 SGHAT, CDR2 FQDESV (reference sequence). The CDR3 extends over 14 amino acids. The CDR3 DNA sequence: TGTGCCAGCAGCTTTCGCCAGGGTGGCTATGGCTACACCTTC. Its protein is CASSFRQGGYGYTF.